These 17 T cell receptor beta chains originate from one sample sequenced in a study of T cells in Graves' hyperthyroidism and ophthalmopathy. It was RNA transcripts that yielded the amplified TCR beta CDR3 regions. During a first-round RT-PCR of the TCR CDR3, the HTBI primer set was used. TCRdb redid the calling of the multiplex PCR reads with MiXCR, one entry per CDR3 protein. The sample consists of over 500,000 distinct CDR3 sequences, roughly 18% of them appearing once. The sequencing input was blood. Source of these receptors: a young woman with Graves' ophthalmopathy.

The V call is TRBV5-1, the J call TRBJ1-1; D is undetermined. CDR1 is SGHRS and CDR2 is YFSETQ in the germline V gene. The CDR3 contains 11 residues. The V end lost 6 bases, the J end lost 8 bases, and 11 bases lay between the germline ends. CDR3 in amino acids: CASNYRQEAFF. The CDR3, as DNA: TGCGCCAGCAACTACCGTCAGGAAGCTTTCTTT.

This clonotype occurred many times. The chain joins TRBV2 to TRBJ1-5; maybe TRBD1 (5 bases). The germline CDR1 and CDR2 sequences are SNHLY and FYNNEI. V lost 6 bases to trimming and J lost 7 bases, with 16 bases between them. CDR3 size: 14 residues. CDR3 region: CASSTQGTRQPQHF. Written as DNA, the CDR3 is TGTGCCAGCAGCACTCAGGGAACTCGACAGCCCCAGCATTTT. The full variable domain, rest sourced from reference TRBV2 and TRBJ1-5, is EPEVTQTPSHQVTQMGQEVILRCVPISNHLYFYWYRQILGQKVEFLVSFYNNEISEKSEIFDDQFSVERPDGSNFTLKIRSTKLEDSAMYFCASSTQGTRQPQHFGDGTRLSIL.

This clonotype occurred many times. The chain recombines TRBV20-1 with TRBJ2-7; TRBD2 is a possible D gene (6 bases). The V gene's germline CDR1 is DFQATT and CDR2 SNEGSKA (reference sequence). V was pared by 2 bases and J by 3 bases, with 17 bases between. The CDR3 sequence is 15 residues long. The CDR3 nucleotides are TGCAGTGCTAGAACGACGGCGGGGTTGGTCTACGAGCAGTACTTC. It translates to CSARTTAGLVYEQYF.

V gene TRBV28 combines with J gene TRBJ1-5; D ambiguous. This CDR3 is 16 amino acids long. V was cut by 0 bases and J by 0 bases, with 9 bases left in between. Germline V gene sequence: CDR1 MDHEN, CDR2 SYDVKM. CDR3 nucleotide sequence: TGTGCCAGCAGTTTATGGTTTGTGAATAGCAATCAGCCCCAGCATTTT. This encodes CASSLWFVNSNQPQHF.

Notes on this clonotype: A clone one base away is much larger, so this may be a read error. The chain links TRBV12-3 or TRBV12-4 to TRBJ1-2, with unresolved D. Trimming removed 5 bases from V and 11 bases from J, with 18 bases in between. This CDR3 has 13 residues. The chain's CDR3 is CASSLLLASTYTF. The CDR3, as DNA: TGTGCCAGCAGTCTCCTCCTTGCATCAACTTACACCTTC.

This clonotype was counted a single time. The V call is TRBV5-1, the J call TRBJ2-7; 9 positions agree with TRBD2. The ends lost 1 base at V and 6 bases at J; junction bases unmatched: 5. The CDR3 runs to 14 residues. Germline values: CDR1 SGHRS, CDR2 YFSETQ. The CDR3 sequence is CASSLQLAGSEQYF. The CDR3 nucleotides read TGCGCCAGCAGCTTGCAGCTAGCGGGGAGCGAGCAGTACTTC. The whole variable domain, remainder taken from reference TRBV5-1 and TRBJ2-7, is KAGVTQTPRYLIKTRGQQVTLSCSPISGHRSVSWYQQTPGQGLQFLFEYFSETQRNKGNFPGRFSGRQFSNSRSEMNVSTLELGDSALYLCASSLQLAGSEQYFGPGTRLTVT.

The CDR3 bases are TGTGCCAGCTCACCACCTACGGACCCCCGTCGGGAGACCCAGTACTTC. It is translated as CASSPPTDPRRETQYF. The gene calls are TRBV18 and TRBJ2-5; D gene ambiguous. Germline CDR1 KGHSH, CDR2 LQKENI. Trimming shortened V by 0 bases and J by 5 bases, and 16 bases separated the two germline ends. This CDR3 is built from 16 residues.

This clonotype was detected a few times. This sequence joins TRBV12-3 or TRBV12-4 and TRBJ2-1; 10 bases are a match to TRBD1. This CDR3 has 14 residues. The V segment lost 5 bases and the J segment 8 bases; nucleotides outside the gene matches: 6. The CDR3 nucleotides read TGTGCCAGCAGTCCGTGGACAGGGGGACATGAGCAGTTCTTC. Translated: CASSPWTGGHEQFF.

V gene TRBV7-2 combines with J gene TRBJ2-7, with no clear D. CDR3 length equals 14 residues. The V gene lost 2 bases and the J gene lost 2 bases, with 10 bases spanning the gap. CDR1 SGHTA and CDR2 FQGNSA come from the germline V gene. CDR3 nucleotide sequence: TGTGCCAGCAGCTTATACGGCAGCCCCTACGAGCAGTACTTC. The encoded protein is CASSLYGSPYEQYF.

This clonotype was seen more than once but under ten times. This sequence joins TRBV19 and TRBJ2-7; 9 bases line up with TRBD2. The junction had 9 bases not matched to a gene; V was cut back by 5 bases and J by 4 bases. The CDR3 runs to 15 residues. CDR1 and CDR2 (germline): LNHDA, SQIVND (reference sequence). The CDR3 sequence: CASSSRTSASYEQYF. As DNA, the CDR3 is TGTGCCAGTAGTTCCCGGACTAGCGCCTCATACGAGCAGTACTTC.

This clonotype came up a few times. The chain links TRBV18 to TRBJ1-6; D remains ambiguous. V was clipped by 1 base and J by 7 bases, with 14 bases between them. The CDR3 runs 16 residues. Germline V lookup: CDR1 KGHSH, CDR2 LQKENI. As DNA, the CDR3 is TGTGCCAGCTCACCACAATCGGCAGGTTTCAATTCACCCCTCCACTTT. Translating it yields CASSPQSAGFNSPLHF. The full variable domain, in which reference TRBV18 and TRBJ1-6 provide the parts outside the CDR3, is NAGVMQNPRHLVRRRGQEARLRCSPMKGHSHVYWYRQLPEEGLKFMVYLQKENIIDESGMPKERFSAEFPKEGPSILRIQQVVRGDSAAYFCASSPQSAGFNSPLHFGNGTRLTVT.

This clonotype came up many times. This chain connects TRBV15 to TRBJ2-3; 9 bases are shared with TRBD1. CDR1 and CDR2 (germline): LNHNV, YYDKDF (reference sequence). The CDR3 loop spans 16 amino acids. The ends lost 3 bases at V and 1 base at J; junction bases unmatched: 5. In nucleotides, the CDR3 is TGTGCCACCAGCAGGTTGACAGGGGGGGGCACAGATACGCAGTATTTT. Its protein product is CATSRLTGGGTDTQYF.

This clonotype was counted many times. This chain connects TRBV27 to TRBJ2-1; 9 bases line up with TRBD1. This CDR3 contains 15 residues. Per the germline V gene, CDR1 is MNHEY and CDR2 is SMNVEV (reference sequence). The ends lost 5 bases at V and 3 bases at J; junction bases unmatched: 5. The CDR3 nucleotides are TGTGCCAGCAGTGTCGACAGGGGGGACTACAATGAGCAGTTCTTC. This sequence encodes CASSVDRGDYNEQFF.

This clonotype has ten or more counts. The rearrangement links TRBV13 to TRBJ2-5; no clear D gene. This CDR3 spans 13 amino acids. Trimming took off 3 bases at V and 4 bases at J, with 9 bases between the two ends. In germline, CDR1 is PRHDT, CDR2 FYEKMQ (reference sequence). The CDR3 DNA is TGTGCCAGCAGCTTTCCGGAAGGAGAGACCCAGTACTTC. The encoded protein is CASSFPEGETQYF.

This clonotype was found once. V and J are TRBV19 and TRBJ1-1; 10 bases are a match to TRBD1. V lost 5 bases and J lost 4; bases outside the gene matches: 4. The CDR3 runs 14 residues. CDR1 is LNHDA and CDR2 is SQIVND in the germline V gene (reference sequence). CDR3 in amino acids: CASSARQGATEAFF. CDR3 sequence (DNA): TGTGCCAGTAGTGCCCGACAGGGGGCCACTGAAGCTTTCTTT. The full variable domain, rest sourced from reference TRBV19 and TRBJ1-1, is DGGITQSPKYLFRKEGQNVTLSCEQNLNHDAMYWYRQDPGQGLRLIYYSQIVNDFQKGDIAEGYSVSREKKESFPLTVTSAQKNPTAFYLCASSARQGATEAFFGQGTRLTVV.

This clonotype was recorded at least ten times. The chain combines TRBV10-3 with TRBJ1-1; 7 bases align to TRBD1. Germline V gene sequence: CDR1 ENHRY, CDR2 SYGVKD. The CDR3 is made up of 17 amino acids. The V gene end was trimmed by 3 bases and the J gene end by 5 bases; junction bases not matched to a gene: 15. The CDR3 DNA reads TGTGCCATCAGTGATATGCTCTTGGACAGGAGTAGGACTGAAGCTTTCTTT. The encoded protein is CAISDMLLDRSRTEAFF.

The chain is built from TRBV6-1 and TRBJ2-2; 9 nucleotides line up with TRBD1. The junction had 6 bases not matched to a gene; V was cut back by 4 bases and J by 6 bases. The length of the CDR3 is 15 residues. From germline, CDR1 is MNHNS and CDR2 SASEGT. The CDR3 sequence is CASSGTGGGPGELFF. The CDR3 DNA follows: TGTGCCAGCAGTGGAACAGGGGGCGGACCCGGGGAGCTGTTTTTT.